This TCR beta chain was observed in a study of shared clonotypes between healthy human individuals. Using immunoSEQ multiplex PCR, the repertoire was profiled, and TCRdb retains in-frame clones only, with some absent. The sample lists 2 million to 2.5 million clones, just under 95% occurring once. The CDR3 contains 15 residues. Germline V lookup: CDR1 MNHEY, CDR2 SMNVEV (reference sequence). V shed 4 bases and J 5 bases; nucleotides not matched to a gene: 10. The genes are TRBV27 and TRBJ1-1; 7 positions agree with TRBD1. The sequence derives from a man younger than 35 in good health. Some clones in this sample may be carry-over from other donors' samples. The sample taken for sequencing was naive CD4+ T cells from PBMCs. Subset meaning: CD45RA+ positively selected. The CDR3: CASSYEGPGGTEAFF. For the CDR3, the DNA is TGTGCCAGCAGTTACGAGGGGCCAGGGGGGACTGAAGCTTTCTTT.